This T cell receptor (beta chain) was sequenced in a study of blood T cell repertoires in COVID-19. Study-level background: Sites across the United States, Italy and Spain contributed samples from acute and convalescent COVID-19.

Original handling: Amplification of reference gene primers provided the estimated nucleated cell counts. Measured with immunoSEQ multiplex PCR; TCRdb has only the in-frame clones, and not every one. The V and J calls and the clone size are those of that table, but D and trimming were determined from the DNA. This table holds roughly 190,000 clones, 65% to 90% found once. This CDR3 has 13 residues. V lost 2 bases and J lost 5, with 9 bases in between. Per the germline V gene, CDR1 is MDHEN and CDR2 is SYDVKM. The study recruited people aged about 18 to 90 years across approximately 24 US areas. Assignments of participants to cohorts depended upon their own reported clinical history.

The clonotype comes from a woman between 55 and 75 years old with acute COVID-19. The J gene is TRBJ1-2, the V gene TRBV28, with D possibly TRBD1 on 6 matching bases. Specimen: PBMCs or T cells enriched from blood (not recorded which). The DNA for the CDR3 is TGTGCCAGCAGTTTACGGACAGTGTATGGCTACACCTTC. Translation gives CASSLRTVYGYTF.